This T cell receptor beta chain was obtained from a study of blood T cells in healthy people across ages. For the second PCR, which ran for about 7 to 11 cycles, a sample-barcoded 5' primer and a J-beta primer mix were used. Using its own MiXCR run on the 5' RACE reads, TCRdb lists one record per CDR3 protein. The sample lists fewer than 1,200,000 distinct CDR3 sequences; roughly a quarter were seen once. The germline gives CDR1 SEHNR, CDR2 FQNEAQ (reference sequence). This CDR3 comprises 16 residues. Germline trimming cut 5 bases from V and 0 bases from J; bases unmatched to any gene: 8. This same sample was also part of a study on T cells of mothers and their children. That investigation notes: Over 8 million TCR beta CDR3 reads were obtained from each mother, and about 3 million from each child. Unrelated pairs and related pairs have their TCR recombination output shaped similarly by thymic selection.

Specimen: blood. This sequence joins TRBV7-9 and TRBJ2-5; 8 bases align to TRBD1. The receptor's source is a girl aged 2-10 years in good health. CDR3 protein: CASSPPRQGNQETQYF. The CDR3, as DNA: TGTGCCAGCAGCCCCCCGAGACAGGGGAACCAAGAGACCCAGTACTTC.